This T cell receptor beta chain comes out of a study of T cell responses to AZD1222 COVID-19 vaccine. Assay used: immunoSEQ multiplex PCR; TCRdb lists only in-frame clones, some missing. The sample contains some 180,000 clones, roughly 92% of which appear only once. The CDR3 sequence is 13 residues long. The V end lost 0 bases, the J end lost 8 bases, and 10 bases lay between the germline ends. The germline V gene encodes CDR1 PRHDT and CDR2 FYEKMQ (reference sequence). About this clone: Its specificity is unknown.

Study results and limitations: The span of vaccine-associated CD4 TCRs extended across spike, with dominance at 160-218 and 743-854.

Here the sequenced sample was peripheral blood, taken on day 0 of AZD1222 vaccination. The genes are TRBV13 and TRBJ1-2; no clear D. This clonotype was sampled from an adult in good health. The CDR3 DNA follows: TGTGCCAGCAGCTTAGGACCGATTTTCGGCTACACCTTC. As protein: CASSLGPIFGYTF.